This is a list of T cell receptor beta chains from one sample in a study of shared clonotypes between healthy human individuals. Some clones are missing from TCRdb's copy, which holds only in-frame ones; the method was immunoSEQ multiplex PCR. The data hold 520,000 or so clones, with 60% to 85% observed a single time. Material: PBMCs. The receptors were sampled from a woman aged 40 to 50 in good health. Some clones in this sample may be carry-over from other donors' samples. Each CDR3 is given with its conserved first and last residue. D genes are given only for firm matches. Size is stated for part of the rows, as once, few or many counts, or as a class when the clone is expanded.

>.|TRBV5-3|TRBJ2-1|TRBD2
CARSLALAETYNEQFF
TGTGCCAGAAGCTTGGCACTAGCGGAAACCTACAATGAGCAGTTCTTC
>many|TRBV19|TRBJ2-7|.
CASSISIGAYEQYF
TGTGCCAGTAGTATAAGCATAGGAGCCTACGAGCAGTACTTC
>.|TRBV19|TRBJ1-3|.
CASSDLGGTIYF
TGTGCCAGTAGCGACCTGGGCGGCACCATATATTTT
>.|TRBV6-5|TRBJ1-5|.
CASGRLGSNQPQHF
TGTGCCAGCGGGCGGTTAGGGAGCAATCAGCCCCAGCATTTT
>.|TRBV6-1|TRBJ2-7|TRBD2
CASSELAGGYEQYF
TGTGCCAGCAGTGAACTAGCGGGAGGGTACGAGCAGTACTTC
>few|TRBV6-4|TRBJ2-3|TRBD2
CASSAAGEAVDTQYF
TGTGCCAGCAGTGCAGCGGGAGAGGCTGTAGATACGCAGTATTTT
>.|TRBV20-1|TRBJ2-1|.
CSARVQVEQFF
TGCAGTGCTAGAGTTCAGGTCGAGCAGTTCTTC
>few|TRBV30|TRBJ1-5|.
CAWSVGDSQPQHF
TGTGCCTGGAGTGTGGGTGATAGTCAGCCCCAGCATTTT
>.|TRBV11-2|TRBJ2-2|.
CASSLVLGGIGELFF
TGTGCCAGCAGCTTAGTTCTGGGGGGTATAGGGGAGCTGTTTTTT
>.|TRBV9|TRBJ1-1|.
CASSVEGVAEAFF
TGTGCCAGCAGCGTAGAGGGGGTGGCTGAAGCTTTCTTT
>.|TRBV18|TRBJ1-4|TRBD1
CASSADRGQYEKLFF
TGTGCCAGCTCGGCTGACAGGGGGCAGTATGAAAAACTGTTTTTT
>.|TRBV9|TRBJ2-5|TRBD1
CASSPTGTGGGGETQYF
TGTGCCAGCAGCCCGACCGGGACAGGGGGCGGGGGAGAGACCCAGTACTTC
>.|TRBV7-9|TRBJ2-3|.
CASSPGVTTDTQYF
TGTGCCAGCAGCCCCGGGGTAACTACAGATACGCAGTATTTT
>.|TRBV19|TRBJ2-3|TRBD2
CASSSSTSGFTDTQYF
TGTGCCAGTAGTTCGTCGACTAGCGGCTTCACAGATACGCAGTATTTT
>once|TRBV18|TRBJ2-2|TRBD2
CASSPGDGLAGVATGELFF
TGTGCCAGCTCACCAGGGGACGGACTAGCGGGAGTGGCCACCGGGGAGCTGTTTTTT
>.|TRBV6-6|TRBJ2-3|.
CASSYPDTQYF
TGTGCCAGCAGTTACCCAGATACGCAGTATTTT
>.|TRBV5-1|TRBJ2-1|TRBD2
CASSYSGTSGTYNEQFF
TGCGCCAGCAGCTACTCCGGGACTAGCGGGACCTACAATGAGCAGTTCTTC
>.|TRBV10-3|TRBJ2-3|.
CAIRVADTDTQYF
TGTGCCATCAGAGTAGCGGACACAGATACGCAGTATTTT
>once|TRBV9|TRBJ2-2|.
CASSSSTGVNTGELFF
TGTGCCAGCAGCTCAAGCACGGGGGTAAACACCGGGGAGCTGTTTTTT
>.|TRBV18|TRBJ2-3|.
CASSPLGTSEKGDTQYF
TGTGCCAGCTCACCCCTAGGGACCTCGGAAAAGGGAGATACGCAGTATTTT
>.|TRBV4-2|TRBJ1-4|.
CASTGLGAEGEKLFF
TGTGCCAGCACCGGGCTTGGCGCGGAGGGGGAAAAACTGTTTTTT
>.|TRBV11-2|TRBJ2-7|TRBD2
CASSTRTSGKPYEQYF
TGTGCCAGCAGCACCAGGACTAGCGGGAAACCCTACGAGCAGTACTTC
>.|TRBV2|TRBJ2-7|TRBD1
CASRQGASYEQYF
TGTGCCAGCAGGCAGGGGGCTAGCTACGAGCAGTACTTC
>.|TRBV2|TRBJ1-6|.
CASSPDSLYNSPLHF
TGTGCCAGCAGCCCGGACAGTCTGTATAATTCACCCCTCCACTTT
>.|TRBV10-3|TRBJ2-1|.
CAISGNIDEQFF
TGTGCCATCAGTGGGAATATCGATGAGCAGTTCTTC
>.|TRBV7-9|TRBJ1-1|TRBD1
CASRPGQGGEAFF
TGTGCCAGCAGACCCGGACAGGGAGGAGAAGCTTTCTTT
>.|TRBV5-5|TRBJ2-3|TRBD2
CASSYLAGGADTQYF
TGTGCCAGCAGCTATCTAGCGGGAGGGGCAGATACGCAGTATTTT
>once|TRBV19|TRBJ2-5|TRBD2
CASNVAGQETQYF
TGTGCCAGTAATGTAGCGGGACAAGAGACCCAGTACTTC
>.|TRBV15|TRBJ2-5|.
CATSRTSGGQETQYF
TGTGCCACCAGCAGGACTTCAGGCGGCCAAGAGACCCAGTACTTC
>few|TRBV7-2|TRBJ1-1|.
CASSLGDRRNTEAFF
TGTGCCAGCAGCTTAGGAGACAGGAGGAACACTGAAGCTTTCTTT
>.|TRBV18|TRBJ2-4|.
CASSRRDQKFYVDQYF
TGTGCCAGCTCACGCCGGGACCAGAAGTTCTATGTCGATCAGTACTTC
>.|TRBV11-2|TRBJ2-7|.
CASSLAGPSSYEQYF
TGTGCCAGCAGCTTAGCCGGGCCTAGCTCCTACGAGCAGTACTTC
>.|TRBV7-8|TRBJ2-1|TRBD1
CASRDRGPYNEQFF
TGTGCCAGCAGGGACAGGGGGCCATACAATGAGCAGTTCTTC